Included here is one TCR beta chain sequence, with context. Its antigen remains unknown. This entry comes from a study of PD-1 blockade in mismatch repair-deficient tumors. Findings of the study overall: Rapid post-treatment expansion, then contraction, generally preceding radiologic response, marked tumor-resident clones.

TCRdb keeps only in-frame clones here, not all; method: immunoSEQ multiplex PCR. Here the sample spans roughly 120,000 clones, about three quarters being singletons. Every patient had mismatch repair deficiency by PCR or immunohistochemistry. The TCR-sequenced patients were a few responders to pembrolizumab. The CDR3 is made up of 14 amino acids. V was clipped by 5 bases and J by 6 bases; unmatched bases: 2. Per the germline V gene, CDR1 is SGHRS and CDR2 is YFSETQ. The material sequenced was peripheral blood, taken approximately 64 weeks after starting pembrolizumab. The rearrangement links TRBV5-1 to TRBJ2-1, with 13 bases fitting TRBD2. The TCR sequence derives from an adult with mismatch repair-deficient cancer. This CDR3 is CASRRTSGSNEQFF. The DNA for the CDR3 is TGCGCCAGCAGAAGGACTAGCGGGAGCAATGAGCAGTTCTTC.